What follows are 11 T cell receptor beta chains derived from one specimen sequenced in a study of Graves' ophthalmopathy and Graves' hyperthyroidism. RNA transcripts provided the template for amplifying TCR beta CDR3 regions. Second-round multiplex PCR came after a first-round RT-PCR that employed HTBI primers. MiXCR, applied by TCRdb to the multiplex PCR reads, yields one record per CDR3 protein. The repertoire consists of 600,000 to 700,000 distinct CDR3 sequences, with about 41% occurring once and the leading ten covering around 3%. Sequencing used peripheral blood. These receptors were taken from an adult man with Graves' ophthalmopathy.

As concerns this clonotype: Mismatch with germline at one junction end may stem from a read error. The chain recombines TRBV4-2 with TRBJ1-2; D call uncertain. Germline values: CDR1 LGHNA, CDR2 YNFKEQ. The CDR3 spans 14 residues. The CDR3 DNA sequence: TGTGCCAGCAGCCAAGATCGAGCTAACTATGGCTGCACCTTC. Translation: CASSQDRANYGCTF.

The genes are TRBV12-5 and TRBJ2-5, with unresolved D. This CDR3 comprises 15 residues. Germline V gene lookup returns CDR1 LGHNT and CDR2 FRNRAP. This CDR3 is CASSLKWGTQETQYF. The CDR3, as DNA: TGTGCCAGCAGTTTAAAGTGGGGAACACAAGAGACCCAGTACTTC.

This clonotype has at least ten counts. The chain links TRBV13 to TRBJ2-2; D perhaps matches TRBD2 (5 bases). Trimming cost V 0 bases and J 5 bases, with 16 bases left between them. CDR3 length: 17 residues. The germline V gene encodes CDR1 PRHDT and CDR2 FYEKMQ (reference sequence). The CDR3 spells CASSLGRRWESTGELFF. As DNA, the CDR3 is TGTGCCAGCAGCTTAGGTCGGCGGTGGGAGAGTACCGGGGAGCTGTTTTTT. Based on the CDR3 plus reference TRBV13 and TRBJ2-2, the full variable domain is AAGVIQSPRHLIKEKRETATLKCYPIPRHDTVYWYQQGPGQDPQFLISFYEKMQSDKGSIPDRFSAQQFSDYHSELNMSSLELGDSALYFCASSLGRRWESTGELFFGEGSRLTVL.

V is TRBV19 and J is TRBJ2-3; D tentatively fits TRBD1 or TRBD2 (5 bases each). Germline loops: CDR1 LNHDA, CDR2 SQIVND (reference sequence). Trimming removed 6 bases from V and 8 bases from J, with 15 bases in between. The length of the CDR3 is 13 residues. DNA for the CDR3: TGTGCCAGTAGCCAAGATCGGGACGCTACGCAGTATTTT. Translating it yields CASSQDRDATQYF.

Ten or more counts support this clonotype. The chain recombines TRBV29-1 with TRBJ1-4; weak D call: TRBD1 (6 bases). V lost 3 bases and J lost 7, with 15 bases in between. CDR1 and CDR2 from the germline V gene are SQVTM and ANQGSEA. The length of the CDR3 is 14 residues. This CDR3 reads CSVDPGRGSEKLFF. DNA of the CDR3: TGCAGCGTTGACCCCGGGAGGGGGAGTGAAAAACTGTTTTTT.

This clonotype turned up a few times. The chain is built from TRBV9 and TRBJ2-3; D gene uncertain. The CDR3 length is 13 residues. Germline V gene sequence: CDR1 SGDLS, CDR2 YYNGEE. The germline V and J ends were trimmed by 5 bases and 4 bases, with 11 bases remaining between them. CDR3 sequence: CASSELFADTQYF. The DNA for the CDR3 is TGTGCCAGCAGTGAACTATTCGCAGATACGCAGTATTTT.

This clonotype was seen many times. V gene TRBV7-2 combines with J gene TRBJ1-6, with TRBD1 identical over 8 bases. In germline, CDR1 is SGHTA, CDR2 FQGNSA. V lost 1 base and J lost 6; bases outside the gene matches: 2. The CDR3 loop spans 15 amino acids. The CDR3 nucleotides read TGTGCCAGCAGCTTAGTCCAGGGGGCTAATTCACCCCTCCACTTT. Encoded protein: CASSLVQGANSPLHF.

The rearrangement joins TRBV7-2 to TRBJ1-2, with a weak D call TRBD1 (6 bases). This CDR3 contains 17 residues. Trimming removed 2 bases at V and 1 base at J, with 17 bases between. Germline CDR1 SGHTA, CDR2 FQGNSA. The CDR3: CASSLLSPGQSNYGYTF. The CDR3 nucleotides are TGTGCCAGCAGCTTACTTTCTCCAGGACAGAGTAACTATGGCTACACCTTC.

This clonotype has just a few counts. The gene calls are TRBV6-4 and TRBJ2-3; D unclear. The germline V and J ends were trimmed by 3 bases and 0 bases, with 4 bases remaining between them. Germline V gene lookup returns CDR1 MRHNA and CDR2 SNTAGT. CDR3 size: 13 residues. The chain's CDR3 is CASSESSTDTQYF. DNA of the CDR3: TGTGCCAGCAGTGAATCAAGCACAGATACGCAGTATTTT.

This clonotype has a count of ten or more. This sequence joins TRBV5-1 and TRBJ1-2, with TRBD1 as a possible D gene (5 bases). The CDR3 runs to 14 residues. Trimming pared 10 bases from V and 5 bases from J, leaving 21 bases between. Germline V gene lookup returns CDR1 SGHRS and CDR2 YFSETQ. The CDR3 loop is CACGEQGVGYGYTF. The CDR3 nucleotides read TGCGCCTGCGGGGAGCAGGGAGTAGGGTATGGCTACACCTTC.

The sample holds many counts of this clonotype. V and J are TRBV7-8 and TRBJ2-2; 13 bases fit TRBD2. This CDR3 has 16 residues. Germline V gives CDR1 SGHVS, CDR2 FQNEAQ. V lost 7 bases to trimming and J lost 7 bases; unmatched junction nucleotides: 9. CDR3 loop: CASTHTSGRVGGELFF. The CDR3 region has the DNA TGTGCCAGCACCCACACTAGCGGGAGGGTTGGCGGGGAGCTGTTTTTT.